This T cell receptor beta chain was recorded in a study of metastatic and nonmetastatic thyroid tumors (dated by TCRdb to 2018 to 2020). About the study as a whole: The researchers compared repertoires between peripheral blood samples and tumor or nodule tissue samples from patients with malignant or benign thyroid disease. Broad study findings and their caveats: In both blood and tumor samples, TCR beta diversity was reported to be significantly higher in malignant tumors than in benign nodules.

In the germline V gene, CDR1 corresponds to MNHNS and CDR2 to SASEGT. The trim is 6 bases for V and 7 bases for J, with a gap of 16 bases between the germline ends. CDR3 length: 14 amino acids, cysteine to phenylalanine. CDR3 DNA is the only sequence kept; it has 42 bases, read in frame from the first base. None of the patients had been given any treatment before thyroid surgery. Patient clinical samples collected from about 2012 to 2018 were retrospectively analysed using T-cell receptor beta sequencing. In its sample, this clone was seen a few times. Its specific antigen is unknown. Per-base qualities were not stored, and no clone one base away is much larger. Receptor amplification or capture employed PCR. Sequencing was performed on an Illumina HiSeq 4000. High-throughput sequencing was used to profile the TCR beta-chain CDR3 region of each patient. Per the source publication's procedure: Drawing on CDR3 differences between clinicopathological groups, the researchers built a classifier meant to tell apart patients with distant-metastatic papillary thyroid cancer. The Shannon index was used to measure repertoire diversity, and the Morisita-Horn index was used to measure how similar tumor and blood repertoires were. TCRdb redid the processing of the public reads, applying fastp at Q25 and MiXCR, and retained in-frame beta chains. Clone size and V and J calls follow TCRdb, not the original study. The table for this sample lists approximately 9,500 clones; approximately 31% of them were counted only once. The ten largest clones represent approximately 5.1% of the sample.

The sequence was collected from a female donor with papillary thyroid cancer or a benign thyroid nodule (not recorded which). Some clones in this sample may be carry-over from other donors' samples. What was sequenced was tumor tissue. The chain is assembled from TRBV6-1 and TRBJ1-5; the D region possibly corresponds to TRBD1 (6 bases align). The sequenced DNA is TGTGCCAGCAGCTTCGGCAGGGGTCGCCAGCCCCAGCATTTT. It codes for CASSFGRGRQPQHF.